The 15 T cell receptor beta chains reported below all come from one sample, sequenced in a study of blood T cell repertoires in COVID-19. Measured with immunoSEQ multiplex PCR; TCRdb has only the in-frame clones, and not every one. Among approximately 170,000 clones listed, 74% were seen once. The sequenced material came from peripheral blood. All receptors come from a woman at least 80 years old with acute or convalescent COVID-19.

CDR3 nucleotides: TGTGCCAGTACCAATAACATAGCGGGAGGAAGCTACAATGAGCAGTTCTTC. Amino acid sequence: CASTNNIAGGSYNEQFF. The chain links TRBV19 to TRBJ2-1, with TRBD2 identical over 10 bases. Losses at the gene ends were 7 bases for V and 3 bases for J; bases not matched to a gene: 12. The germline V gene has CDR1 LNHDA and CDR2 SQIVND (reference sequence). This CDR3 region has 17 residues.

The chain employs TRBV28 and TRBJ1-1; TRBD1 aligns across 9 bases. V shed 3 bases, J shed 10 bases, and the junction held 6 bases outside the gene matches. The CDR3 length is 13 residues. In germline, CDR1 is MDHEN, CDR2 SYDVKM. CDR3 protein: CASSFRQGVVAFF. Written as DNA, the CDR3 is TGTGCCAGCAGTTTCAGACAGGGGGTAGTAGCTTTCTTT.

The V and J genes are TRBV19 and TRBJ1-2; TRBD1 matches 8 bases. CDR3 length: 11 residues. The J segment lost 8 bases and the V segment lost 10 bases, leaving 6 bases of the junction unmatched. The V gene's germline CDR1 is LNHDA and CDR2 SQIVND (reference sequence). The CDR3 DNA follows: TGTGCCACGGCGACAGGGGACGGCTACACCTTC. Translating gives CATATGDGYTF. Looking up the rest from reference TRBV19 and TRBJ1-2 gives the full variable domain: DGGITQSPKYLFRKEGQNVTLSCEQNLNHDAMYWYRQDPGQGLRLIYYSQIVNDFQKGDIAEGYSVSREKKESFPLTVTSAQKNPTAFYLCATATGDGYTFGSGTRLTVV.

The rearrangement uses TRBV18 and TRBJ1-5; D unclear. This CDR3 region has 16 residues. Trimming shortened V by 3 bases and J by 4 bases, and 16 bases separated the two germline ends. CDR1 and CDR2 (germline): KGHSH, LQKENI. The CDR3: CASSPSGTGGNQPQHF. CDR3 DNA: TGTGCCAGCTCACCGTCGGGCACGGGAGGTAATCAGCCCCAGCATTTT.

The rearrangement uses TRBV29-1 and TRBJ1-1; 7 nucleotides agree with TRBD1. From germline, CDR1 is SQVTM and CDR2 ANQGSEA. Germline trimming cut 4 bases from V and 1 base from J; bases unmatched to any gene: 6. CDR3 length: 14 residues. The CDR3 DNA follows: TGCAGCGTTGGGTTAGGGGGCTGGAACACTGAAGCTTTCTTT. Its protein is CSVGLGGWNTEAFF.

CDR3 sequence: CASSFSGSGANVLTF. CDR3 nucleotides: TGTGCCAGCAGCTTTTCAGGGTCTGGGGCCAACGTCCTGACTTTC. The chain links TRBV7-2 to TRBJ2-6; D perhaps matches TRBD1 (5 bases). Germline CDR1 SGHTA, CDR2 FQGNSA. Trimming removed 3 bases at V and 1 base at J, with 7 bases between. CDR3 size: 15 residues.

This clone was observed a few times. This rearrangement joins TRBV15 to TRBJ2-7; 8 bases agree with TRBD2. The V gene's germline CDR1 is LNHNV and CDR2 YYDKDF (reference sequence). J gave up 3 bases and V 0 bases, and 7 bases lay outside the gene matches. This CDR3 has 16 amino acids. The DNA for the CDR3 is TGTGCCACCAGCAGAGACCGGGGGGGGAGCGGCTACGAGCAGTACTTC. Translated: CATSRDRGGSGYEQYF.

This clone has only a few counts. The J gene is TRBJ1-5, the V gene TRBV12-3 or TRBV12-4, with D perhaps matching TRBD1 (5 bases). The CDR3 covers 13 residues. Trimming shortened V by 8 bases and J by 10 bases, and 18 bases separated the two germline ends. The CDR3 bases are TGTGCCAGCCGATCGGGGGGGAGAGGACCCCAGCATTTT. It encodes CASRSGGRGPQHF.

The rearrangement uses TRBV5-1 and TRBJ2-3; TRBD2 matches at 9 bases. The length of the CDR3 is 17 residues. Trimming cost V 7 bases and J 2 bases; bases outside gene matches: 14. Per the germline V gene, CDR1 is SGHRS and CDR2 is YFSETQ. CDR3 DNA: TGCGCCAGCCGTAGGCCGCATAGCGGGGGAGACACAGATACGCAGTATTTT. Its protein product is CASRRPHSGGDTDTQYF.

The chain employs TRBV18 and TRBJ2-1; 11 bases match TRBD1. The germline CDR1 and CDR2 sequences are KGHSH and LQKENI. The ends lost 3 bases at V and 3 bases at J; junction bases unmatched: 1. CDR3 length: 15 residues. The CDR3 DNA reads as TGTGCCAGCTCACCCGGGACAGGGGGCTACAATGAGCAGTTCTTC. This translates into CASSPGTGGYNEQFF.

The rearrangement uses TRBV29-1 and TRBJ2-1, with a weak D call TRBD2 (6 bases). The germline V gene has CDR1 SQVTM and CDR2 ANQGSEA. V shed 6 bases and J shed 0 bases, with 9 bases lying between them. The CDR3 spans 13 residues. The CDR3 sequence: CSVRDSSYNEQFF. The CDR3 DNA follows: TGCAGCGTCCGGGACTCCTCCTACAATGAGCAGTTCTTC.

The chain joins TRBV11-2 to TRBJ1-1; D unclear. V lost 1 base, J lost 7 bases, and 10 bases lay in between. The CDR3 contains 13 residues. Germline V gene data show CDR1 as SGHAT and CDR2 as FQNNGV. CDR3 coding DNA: TGTGCCAGCAGCTTAGCGGGTACGGGTGAAGCTTTCTTT. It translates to CASSLAGTGEAFF. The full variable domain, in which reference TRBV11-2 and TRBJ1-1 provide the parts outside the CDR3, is EAGVAQSPRYKIIEKRQSVAFWCNPISGHATLYWYQQILGQGPKLLIQFQNNGVVDDSQLPKDRFSAERLKGVDSTLKIQPAKLEDSAVYLCASSLAGTGEAFFGQGTRLTVV.

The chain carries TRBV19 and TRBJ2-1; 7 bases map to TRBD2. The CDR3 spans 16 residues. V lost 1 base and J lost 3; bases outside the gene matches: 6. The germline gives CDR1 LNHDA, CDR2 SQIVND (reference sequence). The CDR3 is CASSIGGSGYYNEQFF. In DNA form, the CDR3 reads TGTGCCAGTAGTATAGGGGGTAGCGGGTACTACAATGAGCAGTTCTTC.

For the CDR3, the DNA is TGTGCCAGCAGAACGGCGGGCCTCAACACTGAAGCTTTCTTT. It encodes CASRTAGLNTEAFF. The J gene is TRBJ1-1, the V gene TRBV6-5, with D unclear. V shed 6 bases and J shed 2 bases, with 13 bases lying between them. The CDR3 loop spans 14 amino acids. Germline lookup yields CDR1 MNHEY and CDR2 SVGAGI.

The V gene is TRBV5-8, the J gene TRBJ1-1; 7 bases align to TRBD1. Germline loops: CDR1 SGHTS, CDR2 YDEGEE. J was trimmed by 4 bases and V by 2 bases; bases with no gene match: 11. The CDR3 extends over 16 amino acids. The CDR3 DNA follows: TGTGCCAGCAGCTTCTTACCGGGACAGACTCCCACTGAAGCTTTCTTT. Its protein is CASSFLPGQTPTEAFF.